One sample yielded the 10 T cell receptor beta chains listed below, sequenced in a study of cytomegalovirus exposure and HLA in healthy donors. Primers: 60 Vbeta forward and 13 Jbeta reverse. Sequencing was performed with immunoSEQ multiplex PCR; in TCRdb, only in-frame clones are kept and a portion is missing. The table has some 78,000 clones, approximately 70% seen once; the top ten hold around 10%. Material: PBMCs. These TCRs come from a woman aged 35 to 49 in good health and CMV-seropositive.

The chain is built from TRBV2 and TRBJ2-7; D is ambiguous. Germline V gives CDR1 SNHLY, CDR2 FYNNEI. V shed 8 bases and J shed 3 bases, with 17 bases lying between them. The CDR3 covers 14 residues. This CDR3 is CASCPSPHYYEQYF. Written as DNA, the CDR3 is TGTGCCAGCTGCCCGTCACCCCACTACTACGAGCAGTACTTC.

The V gene is TRBV5-1, the J gene TRBJ1-1; 7 bases map to TRBD1. The CDR3 has 15 residues. V was clipped by 4 bases and J by 0 bases; unmatched bases: 6. Germline loops: CDR1 SGHRS, CDR2 YFSETQ. The CDR3 protein is CASSLRQGLNTEAFF. CDR3 sequence (DNA): TGCGCCAGCAGCCTCCGACAGGGCTTGAACACTGAAGCTTTCTTT.

The chain couples TRBV7-9 to TRBJ1-1, with 8 bases aligning to TRBD1. The CDR3 has 14 residues. The ends lost 8 bases at V and 10 bases at J; junction bases unmatched: 15. CDR1 SEHNR and CDR2 FQNEAQ come from the germline V gene (reference sequence). CDR3 amino acids: CASSSQGERKGAFF. The CDR3 DNA reads TGTGCCAGCTCCTCACAGGGGGAAAGGAAGGGAGCTTTCTTT.

The rearrangement links TRBV11-2 to TRBJ2-1, with D maybe TRBD2 (6 bases). Germline CDR1 is SGHAT and CDR2 is FQNNGV. Deletions cut 6 bases from V and 3 bases from J, with 6 bases between. The CDR3 loop spans 12 amino acids. The CDR3 protein is CASRGGYNEQFF. The CDR3, as DNA: TGTGCCAGCAGGGGGGGCTACAATGAGCAGTTCTTC.

Written as DNA, the CDR3 is TGTGCCAGCAGCTTTTTGGGACAGGGGTCCGGGGAGCTGTTTTTT. Encoded protein: CASSFLGQGSGELFF. The chain recombines TRBV11-2 with TRBJ2-2; 10 bases are a match to TRBD1. CDR3 length: 15 amino acids. Trimming at V came to 3 bases and at J to 6 bases, leaving 4 bases not matched to a gene. CDR1 is SGHAT and CDR2 is FQNNGV in the germline V gene.

The gene calls are TRBV6-5 and TRBJ2-7, with TRBD1 as a possible D gene (6 bases). This CDR3 is 14 amino acids long. V dropped 6 bases and J dropped 4 bases, with 16 bases sitting between them. The germline CDR1 and CDR2 sequences are MNHEY and SVGAGI. CDR3 DNA sequence: TGTGCCAGCAGGCAAAACAGGGCCCCTTACGAGCAGTACTTC. It encodes CASRQNRAPYEQYF.

This clone showed up just once. The chain carries TRBV2 and TRBJ2-3, with D perhaps TRBD2 (5 bases). Trimming took off 8 bases at V and 0 bases at J, with 12 bases between the two ends. Germline CDR1 SNHLY, CDR2 FYNNEI. The CDR3 runs to 14 residues. The CDR3 nucleotides read TGTGCCAGCGAAGCGGCGCCTAGCACAGATACGCAGTATTTT. Residues: CASEAAPSTDTQYF.

The J gene is TRBJ1-1, the V gene TRBV2; D perhaps matches TRBD1 (5 bases). Germline V gene sequence: CDR1 SNHLY, CDR2 FYNNEI. Between the trimmed V and J ends, which lost 5 bases and 3 bases, there was a span of 10 bases. The CDR3 has 13 amino acids. The CDR3 region is CASSYQGYTEAFF. CDR3 in DNA: TGTGCCAGCAGTTATCAGGGCTACACTGAAGCTTTCTTT.

The rearrangement joins TRBV14 to TRBJ1-2; no clear D. This CDR3 region has 15 residues. V gave up 2 bases and J gave up 0 bases, with 10 bases separating them. The germline V gene has CDR1 SGHDN and CDR2 FVKESK. The chain's CDR3 is CASSQQQISNYGYTF. DNA of the CDR3: TGTGCCAGCAGCCAACAACAGATTTCTAACTATGGCTACACCTTC.

V is TRBV20-1 and J is TRBJ1-2; D unclear. Trimming removed 1 base at V and 3 bases at J, with 3 bases between. CDR1 DFQATT and CDR2 SNEGSKA come from the germline V gene (reference sequence). This CDR3 region has 11 residues. CDR3 in DNA: TGCAGTGCTAGAGCAGACTATGGCTACACCTTC. The encoded protein is CSARADYGYTF.